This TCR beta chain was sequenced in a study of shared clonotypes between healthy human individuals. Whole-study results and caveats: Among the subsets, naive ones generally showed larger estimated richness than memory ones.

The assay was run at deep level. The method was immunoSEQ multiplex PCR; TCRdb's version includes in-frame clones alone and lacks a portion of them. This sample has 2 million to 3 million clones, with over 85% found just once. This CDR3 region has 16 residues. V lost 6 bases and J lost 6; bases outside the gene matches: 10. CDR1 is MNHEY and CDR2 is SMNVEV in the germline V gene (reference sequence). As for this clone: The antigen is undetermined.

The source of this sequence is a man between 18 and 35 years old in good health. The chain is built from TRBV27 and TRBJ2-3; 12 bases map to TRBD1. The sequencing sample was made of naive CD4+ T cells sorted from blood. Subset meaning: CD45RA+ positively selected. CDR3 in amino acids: CASRRAGTGGSDTQYF. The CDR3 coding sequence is TGTGCCAGCAGAAGGGCCGGGACAGGGGGCTCGGATACGCAGTATTTT.